Listed here are 5 T cell receptor beta chains from one sample, sequenced in a study of cytomegalovirus exposure and HLA in healthy donors. Measured with immunoSEQ multiplex PCR; TCRdb has only the in-frame clones, and not every one. Of 50,000 to 65,000 clones listed, roughly 89% were seen once; the top ten hold roughly 8%. The sample consisted of PBMCs. The receptors originated from a woman aged 18-30 years in good health and CMV-seropositive.

This chain joins TRBV10-3 and TRBJ2-7; weak D call: TRBD2 (5 bases). Germline CDR1 reads ENHRY; CDR2 reads SYGVKD. V gave up 0 bases and J gave up 2 bases, with 11 bases separating them. The CDR3 length is 15 residues. The CDR3 loop reads CAISESVGDPYEQYF. In nucleotides, the CDR3 is TGTGCCATCAGTGAGTCCGTCGGGGATCCCTACGAGCAGTACTTC.

This chain links TRBV11-2 with TRBJ1-5; D is unclear. Per germline, CDR1 SGHAT and CDR2 FQNNGV. Trimming took off 0 bases at V and 7 bases at J, with 7 bases between the two ends. The CDR3 length is 13 residues. Here the CDR3 reads CASSLDSGQPQHF. The CDR3 coding sequence is TGTGCCAGCAGCTTAGACTCGGGGCAGCCCCAGCATTTT.

This clone was observed a single time. J is TRBJ2-7 and V is TRBV5-6, with D perhaps TRBD2 (5 bases). Germline-derived CDR1 and CDR2 are SGHDT and YYEEEE. V was clipped by 5 bases and J by 5 bases, with 8 bases between them. This CDR3 spans 11 amino acids. The CDR3 reads CASSGGNEQYF. DNA for the CDR3: TGTGCCAGCAGTGGAGGAAACGAGCAGTACTTC. Based on the CDR3 plus reference TRBV5-6 and TRBJ2-7, the full variable domain is DAGVTQSPTHLIKTRGQQVTLRCSPKSGHDTVSWYQQALGQGPQFIFQYYEEEERQRGNFPDRFSGHQFPNYSSELNVNALLLGDSALYLCASSGGNEQYFGPGTRLTVT.

This clone appeared once. This chain uses TRBV6-6 with TRBJ2-3; 13 positions match TRBD2. The germline gives CDR1 MNHNY, CDR2 SVGAGI (reference sequence). The CDR3 contains 16 residues. After removal of 6 bases from V and 2 bases from J, the junction contained 5 bases not matched to a gene. CDR3: CASSSGLAGVTDTQYF. The CDR3 DNA reads TGTGCCAGCAGCTCTGGACTAGCGGGGGTCACAGATACGCAGTATTTT.

The V and J genes are TRBV7-9 and TRBJ1-6; 7 positions agree with TRBD1. The length of the CDR3 is 18 residues. The V segment lost 0 bases and the J segment 5 bases; nucleotides outside the gene matches: 10. CDR1 is SEHNR, CDR2 FQNEAQ, per germline (reference sequence). The CDR3 loop is CASSLAGGPNQNNSPLHF. The CDR3 region has the DNA TGTGCCAGCAGCTTAGCAGGGGGCCCCAACCAAAATAATTCACCCCTCCACTTT.